This T cell receptor (beta chain) is from a study of a mutant IDH1 vaccine in newly diagnosed glioma. On the study more broadly: Commencement of vaccination occurred 4-6 weeks following radiotherapy alone, or concurrently with temozolomide cycles. Patients were pretreated with radiotherapy, temozolomide, or both, mostly both. Study-level findings and limits: Overall, approximately 93% of patients had vaccine-induced immune responses.

The V gene lost 0 bases and the J gene lost 1 base, with 10 bases spanning the gap. The germline V gene has CDR1 MGHRA and CDR2 YSYEKL. The CDR3 contains 17 residues. Comments on this clone: The antigen remains undetermined.

Time point reported: week 11, during vaccination. The investigators gave 300 ug of mutant IDH1 20-mer peptide in each vaccine dose, together with topical imiquimod. The repertoire was sequenced with immunoSEQ multiplex PCR; TCRdb's copy has only in-frame clones and lacks some. The repertoire holds tens of thousands of clones, less than 85% seen once, with approximately 9.1% in the top ten. V gene TRBV4-1 combines with J gene TRBJ1-6; D gene uncertain. Sequences were derived from PBMCs, sampled from a glioma patient whose treatment included an IDH1 peptide vaccine. The origin of this receptor is a woman aged 45-59 years with glioma. DNA of the CDR3: TGCGCCAGCAGCCAAGATGGTCGGGTTTCCTATAATTCACCCCTCCACTTT. It is translated as CASSQDGRVSYNSPLHF.